The source of this T cell receptor (beta chain) is a study of CD8+CD57+ T cells in acquired aplastic anemia. On the study more broadly: Sorted CD4+ and CD8+ cells gave an average of roughly 3.5 ug of DNA.

The template used for profiling TCR beta VDJ and CDR3 was genomic DNA. TCRdb called the reads again in MiXCR, with one record for every CDR3 protein. The sample has roughly 160,000 distinct CDR3 sequences, around half seen once; the top ten hold about 2.8%. This CDR3 has 15 residues. In germline, CDR1 is SGHVS, CDR2 FQNEAQ. V shed 4 bases, J shed 3 bases, and the junction held 9 bases outside the gene matches. Patients selected for sequencing had displayed CD8+CD57+ cell expansion by flow cytometry. V gene TRBV7-8 combines with J gene TRBJ2-7; 7 bases are a match to TRBD1. Sequences were obtained from sorted CD4+, CD8+, or CD8+CD57+ T cells (not recorded which) from PBMCs. The source is a human donor with aplastic anemia. As DNA, the CDR3 is TGTGCCAGCAGCTCCCGGGACAGACGTCACTACGAGCAGTACTTC. As protein: CASSSRDRRHYEQYF.